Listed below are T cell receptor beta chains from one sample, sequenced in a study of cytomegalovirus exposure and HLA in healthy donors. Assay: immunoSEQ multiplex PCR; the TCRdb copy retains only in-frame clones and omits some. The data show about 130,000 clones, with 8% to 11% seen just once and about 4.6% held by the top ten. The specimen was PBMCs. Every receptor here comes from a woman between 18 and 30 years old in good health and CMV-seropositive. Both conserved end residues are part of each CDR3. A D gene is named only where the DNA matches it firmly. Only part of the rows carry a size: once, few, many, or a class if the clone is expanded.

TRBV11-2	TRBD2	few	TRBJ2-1	TGTGCCAGCAGGTTTAGGAGCAGCGGGGCTAGCTCCTACAATGAGCAGTTCTTC	CASRFRSSGASSYNEQFF
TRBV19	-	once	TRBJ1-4	TGTGCCAGTAGCGAGGGAGCAACTAATGAAAAACTGCTTTTT	CASSEGATNEKLLF
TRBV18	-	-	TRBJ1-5	TGTGCCAGCTCACCACCGAATGAGGGATCTCAGCCCCAGCATTTT	CASSPPNEGSQPQHF
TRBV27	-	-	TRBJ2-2	TGTGCCAGCAGAAATCAGGGCACCGGGGAGCTGTTTTTT	CASRNQGTGELFF
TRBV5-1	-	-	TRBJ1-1	TGCGCCAGCACGGCAGGGTCGATGAACACTGAAGCTTTCTTT	CASTAGSMNTEAFF
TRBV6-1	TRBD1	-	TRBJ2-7	TGTGCCACGAGAGCCGGGACAGGGGGTGACGAGCAGTACTTC	CATRAGTGGDEQYF
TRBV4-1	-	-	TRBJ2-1	TGCGCCAGCAGCCAAGCGGAGGTCTCCTACAATGAGCAGTTCTTC	CASSQAEVSYNEQFF
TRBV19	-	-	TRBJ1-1	TGTGCCAGTAGCACGACAGGCACTGAAGCTTTCTTT	CASSTTGTEAFF
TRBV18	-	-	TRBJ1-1	TGTGCCAGCTCACCAGGGGCTTCAGGAAACACTGAAGCTTTCTTT	CASSPGASGNTEAFF
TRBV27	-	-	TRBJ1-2	TGTGCCAGCAGTTTAGGACAGAACCTCTATGGCTACACCTTC	CASSLGQNLYGYTF
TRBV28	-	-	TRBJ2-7	TGTGCCAGCAGTTTATCGGCAGCGCTGGGTGAGCAGTACTTC	CASSLSAALGEQYF
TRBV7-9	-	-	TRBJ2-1	TGTGCCAGCAGCTCTCTCCGTTCGAGCACCGATGAGCAGTTCTTC	CASSSLRSSTDEQFF
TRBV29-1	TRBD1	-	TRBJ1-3	TGCAGCGTCTTACAGGGGGCTGAGGGAAACACCATATATTTT	CSVLQGAEGNTIYF
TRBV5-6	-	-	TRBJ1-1	TGTGCCAGCAGCTTGGCTCAGTTTGAAGCTTTCTTT	CASSLAQFEAFF
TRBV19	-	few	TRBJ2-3	TGTGCCAGTCGGACGACAGGTTCTTCGGTAGATACGCAGTATTTT	CASRTTGSSVDTQYF
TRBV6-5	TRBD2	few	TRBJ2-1	TGTGCCAGCAGTTACTCGATCGCGGGAGGGGAGCAGTTCTTC	CASSYSIAGGEQFF
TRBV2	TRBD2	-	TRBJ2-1	TGTGCCAGCTTAACTAGCGGGAACTACAATGAGCAGTTCTTC	CASLTSGNYNEQFF
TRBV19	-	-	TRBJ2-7	TGTGCCAGTAGTGGGACCGGGACAAAATTCGAGCAGTACTTC	CASSGTGTKFEQYF
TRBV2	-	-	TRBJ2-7	TGTGCCAGCAGGGTGGGAGATTACGAGCAGTACTTC	CASRVGDYEQYF
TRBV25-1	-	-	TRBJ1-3	TGTGCCAGTAGCGTGGGTCGCTACTCTGGAAACACCATATATTTT	CASSVGRYSGNTIYF
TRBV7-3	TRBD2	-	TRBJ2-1	TGTGCCAGCAGCTCTACTAGCGGGAGGGCCCGGGAGCAGTTCTTC	CASSSTSGRAREQFF
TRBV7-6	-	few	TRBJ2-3	TGTGCCGTCACAGGGATTGAGGCAGATACGCAGTATTTT	CAVTGIEADTQYF
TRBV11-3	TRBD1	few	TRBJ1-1	TGTGCCAGCAGTAGGAGGGGACAGGGTCGCACTGAAGCTTTCTTT	CASSRRGQGRTEAFF
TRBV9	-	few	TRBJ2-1	TGTGCCAGCAGCGTTACAGTGTACAATGAGCAGTTCTTC	CASSVTVYNEQFF